Each of the 5 T cell receptor beta chains below was sequenced from the same sample in a study of blood T cell repertoires in COVID-19. This table comes from immunoSEQ multiplex PCR, and its TCRdb copy is limited to in-frame clones, with some not included. The sample carries over 85,000 clones, about 85% recorded once. Sequenced sample: peripheral blood. The source of these receptors is a human donor in a cohort sampled during active COVID-19.

The chain is built from TRBV7-6 and TRBJ2-3, with TRBD1 identical over 8 bases. This CDR3 spans 15 amino acids. Germline CDR1 SGHVS, CDR2 FNYEAQ. The V gene end was trimmed by 2 bases and the J gene end by 3 bases; junction bases not matched to a gene: 4. CDR3 DNA sequence: TGTGCCAGCAGCTTACAGGACAGGGTTACAGATACGCAGTATTTT. Protein product: CASSLQDRVTDTQYF.

CDR3 DNA: TGTGCCAGCAGCGTGGGGGCGGGGGCCCGCACAGATACGCAGTATTTT. Its protein product is CASSVGAGARTDTQYF. The rearrangement uses TRBV5-4 and TRBJ2-3; D is perhaps TRBD2 (7 bases). The CDR3 contains 16 residues. V was clipped by 4 bases and J by 1 base, with 16 bases between them. The germline gives CDR1 SGHNT, CDR2 YYREEE (reference sequence).

In nucleotides, the CDR3 is TGCAGCGTCGGACAGGCTTCTCACAATGAGCAGTTCTTC. Its translation: CSVGQASHNEQFF. The chain recombines TRBV29-1 with TRBJ2-1; 7 bases line up with TRBD1. V was clipped by 6 bases and J by 5 bases; unmatched bases: 7. CDR1 SQVTM and CDR2 ANQGSEA come from the germline V gene. This CDR3 has 13 residues.

A few counts support this clone. J is TRBJ2-7 and V is TRBV19, with TRBD1 identical over 9 bases. The V and J ends lost 6 bases and 3 bases, in that order; junction bases with no gene match: 9. There are 15 residues in the CDR3. CDR1 and CDR2 from the germline V gene are LNHDA and SQIVND (reference sequence). The CDR3: CASRHSGTGYYEQYF. CDR3 DNA: TGTGCCAGTAGGCATTCCGGGACAGGGTACTACGAGCAGTACTTC. Supplemented by reference TRBV19 and TRBJ2-7, the full variable domain reads DGGITQSPKYLFRKEGQNVTLSCEQNLNHDAMYWYRQDPGQGLRLIYYSQIVNDFQKGDIAEGYSVSREKKESFPLTVTSAQKNPTAFYLCASRHSGTGYYEQYFGPGTRLTVT.

The chain employs TRBV5-1 and TRBJ2-3, with 7 bases fitting TRBD1. Trimming at V came to 1 base and at J to 2 bases, leaving 7 bases not matched to a gene. The CDR3 is 16 amino acids. CDR1 and CDR2 from the germline V gene are SGHRS and YFSETQ. Here the CDR3 reads CASSLTGTAFTDTQYF. The CDR3 nucleotides are TGCGCCAGCAGCTTGACCGGGACAGCTTTCACAGATACGCAGTATTTT.